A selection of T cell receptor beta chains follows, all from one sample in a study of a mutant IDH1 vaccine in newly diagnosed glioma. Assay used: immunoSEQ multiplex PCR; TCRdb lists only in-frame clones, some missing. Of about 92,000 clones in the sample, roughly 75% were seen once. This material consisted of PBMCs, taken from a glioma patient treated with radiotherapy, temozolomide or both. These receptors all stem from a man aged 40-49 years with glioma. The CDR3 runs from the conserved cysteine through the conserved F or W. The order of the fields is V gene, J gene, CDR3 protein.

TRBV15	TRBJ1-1	CATSRLETGDAFF
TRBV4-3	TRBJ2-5	CASSQDFGTGQETQYF
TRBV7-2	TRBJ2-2	CASSLATGAAGELFF
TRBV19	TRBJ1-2	CASSIGGGDYGYTF
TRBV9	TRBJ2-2	CASSVGGNANTGELFF
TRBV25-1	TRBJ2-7	CASRQGPYEQYF
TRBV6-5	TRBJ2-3	CASIRQGRDTQYF
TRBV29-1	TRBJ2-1	CSVALLYNEQFF
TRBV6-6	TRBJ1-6	CASTVGASWDSPLHF
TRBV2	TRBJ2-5	CASSENRVETQYF
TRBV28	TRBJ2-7	CASSDRDRGLEQYF
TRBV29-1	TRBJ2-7	CSVGTSGSYEQYF
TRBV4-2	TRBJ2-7	CASSQGTGVHEQYF
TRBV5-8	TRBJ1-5	CASSLLPGQGKFYSNQPQHF
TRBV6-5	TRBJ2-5	CASSYGTGVEYF
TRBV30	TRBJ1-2	CAWSVLGGVGGYTF
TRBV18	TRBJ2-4	CASSPRRTGALAKNIQYF
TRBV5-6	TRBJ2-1	CASSFPSGSSYNEQFF
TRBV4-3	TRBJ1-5	CASSQVVRNGNQPQHF
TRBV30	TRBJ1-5	CAWSGQGDNQPQHF
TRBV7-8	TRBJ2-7	CASSLGISYEQYF
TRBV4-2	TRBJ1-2	CASSQTLKRGQEGYTF
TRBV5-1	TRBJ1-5	CASSTAGGQPQHF